Sequencing of this T cell receptor beta chain was carried out in a study of blood T cells in healthy people across ages. On the study more broadly: Template-switching capture recovered about one barcoded beta molecule per two T cells.

For the second PCR, which ran for 7 to 11 cycles, a sample-barcoded 5' primer and a J-beta primer mix were used. TCRdb reprocessed the 5' RACE reads via MiXCR and lists one record per CDR3 protein. Of nearly 800,000 distinct CDR3 sequences detected, around 25% appear once; the ten largest clones hold 3% to 4%. Whenever a sample was processed, at least 7 million PBMCs were isolated. Looked up from germline, CDR1 is LGHDT and CDR2 is YNNKEL (reference sequence). V dropped 6 bases and J dropped 4; count of bases not matched to a gene: 6. The CDR3 covers 16 residues. These same data were also listed under a study on T cells of mothers and their children. That source adds: A few healthy Caucasian mothers served as donors, and their six children did as well.

The TCR comes from a boy younger than 18 in good health. The specimen was blood. J is TRBJ2-2 and V is TRBV3-1; TRBD2 agrees at 12 bases. Here the CDR3 reads CASSLGLAGSTGELFF. CDR3 nucleotides: TGTGCCAGCAGTCTTGGACTAGCGGGGAGCACCGGGGAGCTGTTTTTT.